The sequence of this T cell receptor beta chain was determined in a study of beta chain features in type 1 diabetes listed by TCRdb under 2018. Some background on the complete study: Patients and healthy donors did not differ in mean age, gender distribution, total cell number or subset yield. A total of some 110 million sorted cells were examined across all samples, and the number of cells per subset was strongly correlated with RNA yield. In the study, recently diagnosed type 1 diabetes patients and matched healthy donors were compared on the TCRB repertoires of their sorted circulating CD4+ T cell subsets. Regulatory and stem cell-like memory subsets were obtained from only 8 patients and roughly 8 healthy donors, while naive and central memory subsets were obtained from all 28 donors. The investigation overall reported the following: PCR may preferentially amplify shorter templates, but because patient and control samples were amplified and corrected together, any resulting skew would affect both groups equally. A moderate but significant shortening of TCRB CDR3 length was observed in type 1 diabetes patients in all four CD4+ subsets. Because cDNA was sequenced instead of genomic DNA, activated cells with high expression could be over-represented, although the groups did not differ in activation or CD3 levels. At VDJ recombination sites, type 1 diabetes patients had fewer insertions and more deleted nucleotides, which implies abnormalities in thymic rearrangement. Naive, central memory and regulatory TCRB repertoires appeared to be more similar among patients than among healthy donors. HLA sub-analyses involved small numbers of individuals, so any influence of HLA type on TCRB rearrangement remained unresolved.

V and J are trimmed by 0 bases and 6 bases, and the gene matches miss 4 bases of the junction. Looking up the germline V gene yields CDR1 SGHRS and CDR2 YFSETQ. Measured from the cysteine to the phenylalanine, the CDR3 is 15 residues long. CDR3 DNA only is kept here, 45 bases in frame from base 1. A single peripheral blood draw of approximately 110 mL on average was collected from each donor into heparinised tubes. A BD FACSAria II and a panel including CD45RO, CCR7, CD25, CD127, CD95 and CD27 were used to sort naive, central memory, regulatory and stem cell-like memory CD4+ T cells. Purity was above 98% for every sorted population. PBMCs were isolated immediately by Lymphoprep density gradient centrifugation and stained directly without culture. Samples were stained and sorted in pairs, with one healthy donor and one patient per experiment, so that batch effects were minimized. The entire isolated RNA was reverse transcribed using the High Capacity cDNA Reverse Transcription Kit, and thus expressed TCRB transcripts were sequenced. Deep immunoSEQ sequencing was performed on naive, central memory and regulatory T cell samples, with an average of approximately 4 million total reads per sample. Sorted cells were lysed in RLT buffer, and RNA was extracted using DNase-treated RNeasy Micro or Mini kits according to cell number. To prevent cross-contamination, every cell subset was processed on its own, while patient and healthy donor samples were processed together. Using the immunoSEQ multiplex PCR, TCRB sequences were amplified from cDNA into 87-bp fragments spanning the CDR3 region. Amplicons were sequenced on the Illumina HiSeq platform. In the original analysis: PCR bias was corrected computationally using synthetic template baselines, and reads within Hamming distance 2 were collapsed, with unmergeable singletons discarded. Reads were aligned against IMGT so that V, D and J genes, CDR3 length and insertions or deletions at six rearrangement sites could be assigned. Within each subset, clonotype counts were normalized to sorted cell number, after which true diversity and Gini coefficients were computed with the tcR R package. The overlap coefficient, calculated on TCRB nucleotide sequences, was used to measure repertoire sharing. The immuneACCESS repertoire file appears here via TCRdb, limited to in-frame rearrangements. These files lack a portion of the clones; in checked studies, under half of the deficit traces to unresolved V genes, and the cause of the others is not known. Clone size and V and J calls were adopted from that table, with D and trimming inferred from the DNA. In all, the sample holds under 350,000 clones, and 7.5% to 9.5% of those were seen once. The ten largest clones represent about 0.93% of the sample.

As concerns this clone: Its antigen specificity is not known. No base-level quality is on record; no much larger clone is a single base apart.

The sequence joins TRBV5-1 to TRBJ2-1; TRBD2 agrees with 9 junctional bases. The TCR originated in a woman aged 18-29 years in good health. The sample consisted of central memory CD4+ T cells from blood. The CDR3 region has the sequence CASSLGGGRANEQFF. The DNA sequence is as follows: TGCGCCAGCAGCTTGGGGGGCGGGAGGGCCAATGAGCAGTTCTTC.